This TCR beta chain was identified during a study of CD8+ T cells in alopecia areata. About the study: Treated individuals took tofacitinib by mouth, 5 to 10 mg twice daily. Percentage of affected scalp area was the basis on which treated patients' severity was scored. Study conclusions and caveats: Many expanded lesional clones stayed in scalp and blood while on tofacitinib. Resident alphabeta T-cell populations of normal skin are likewise subject to sequencing in scalp samples.

The sequencing template was cDNA reverse transcribed from extracted RNA. The method was immunoSEQ multiplex PCR; TCRdb's version includes in-frame clones alone and lacks a portion of them. This sample has around 200,000 clones; 58% occur once, and the top ten carry around 13%. The treatment: oral pan-JAK inhibitor, 5-10 mg twice daily. Comments on this clone: Its antigen remains unknown.

Germline values: CDR1 SGDLS, CDR2 YYNGEE. CDR3 size: 15 residues. V lost 0 bases to trimming and J lost 2 bases; unmatched junction nucleotides: 4. This sequence joins TRBV9 and TRBJ2-5, with 7 bases fitting TRBD1. The clonotype comes from a human donor with alopecia areata. Sequencing was performed on CD8+ T cells sorted from blood, taken at week 24, from a patient treated with tofacitinib. DNA of the CDR3: TGTGCCAGCAGCGTAGTTGACAGGGCTCAAGAGACCCAGTACTTC. It specifies CASSVVDRAQETQYF. The full variable domain, in which reference TRBV9 and TRBJ2-5 provide the parts outside the CDR3, is DSGVTQTPKHLITATGQRVTLRCSPRSGDLSVYWYQQSLDQGLQFLIQYYNGEERAKGNILERFSAQQFPDLHSELNLSSLELGDSALYFCASSVVDRAQETQYFGPGTRLLVL.